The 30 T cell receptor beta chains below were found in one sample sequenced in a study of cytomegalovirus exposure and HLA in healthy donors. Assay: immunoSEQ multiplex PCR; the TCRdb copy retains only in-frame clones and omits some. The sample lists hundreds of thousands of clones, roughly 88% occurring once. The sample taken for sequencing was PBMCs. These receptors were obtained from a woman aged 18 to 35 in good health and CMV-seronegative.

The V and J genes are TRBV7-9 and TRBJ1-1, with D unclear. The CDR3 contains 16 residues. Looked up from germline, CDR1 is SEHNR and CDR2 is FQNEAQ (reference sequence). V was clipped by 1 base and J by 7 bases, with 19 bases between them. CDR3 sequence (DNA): TGTGCCAGCAGCTTAGATGTGTTGCAGAACACGCTTGAAGCTTTCTTT. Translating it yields CASSLDVLQNTLEAFF. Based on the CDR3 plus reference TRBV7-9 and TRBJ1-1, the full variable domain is DTGVSQNPRHKITKRGQNVTFRCDPISEHNRLYWYRQTLGQGPEFLTYFQNEAQLEKSRLLSDRFSAERPKGSFSTLEIQRTEQGDSAMYLCASSLDVLQNTLEAFFGQGTRLTVV.

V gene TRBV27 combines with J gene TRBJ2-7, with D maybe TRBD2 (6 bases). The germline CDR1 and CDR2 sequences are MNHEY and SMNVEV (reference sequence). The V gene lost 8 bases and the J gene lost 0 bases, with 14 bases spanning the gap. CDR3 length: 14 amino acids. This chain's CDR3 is CASGRLEASYEQYF. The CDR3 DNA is TGTGCCAGCGGTAGACTAGAGGCCTCCTACGAGCAGTACTTC.

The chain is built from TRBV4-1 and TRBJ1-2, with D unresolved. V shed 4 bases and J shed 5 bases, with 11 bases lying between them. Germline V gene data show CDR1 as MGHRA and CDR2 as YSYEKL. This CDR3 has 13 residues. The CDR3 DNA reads TGCGCCAGCAGCCCCCCCCGGGGATATGGCTACACCTTC. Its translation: CASSPPRGYGYTF.

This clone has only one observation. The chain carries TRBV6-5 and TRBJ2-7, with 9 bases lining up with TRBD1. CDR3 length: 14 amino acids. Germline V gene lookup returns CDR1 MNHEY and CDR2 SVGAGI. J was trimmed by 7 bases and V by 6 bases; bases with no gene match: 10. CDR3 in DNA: TGTGCCAGCAGGCAAGACAGGGGGGGGTCTGAGCAGTACTTC. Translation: CASRQDRGGSEQYF.

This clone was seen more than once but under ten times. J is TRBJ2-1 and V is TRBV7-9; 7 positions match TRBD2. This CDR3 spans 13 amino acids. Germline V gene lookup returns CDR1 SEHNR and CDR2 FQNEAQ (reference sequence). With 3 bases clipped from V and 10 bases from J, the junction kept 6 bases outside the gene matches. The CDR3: CASSFGASGEQFF. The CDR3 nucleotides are TGTGCCAGCAGCTTTGGGGCTAGCGGAGAGCAGTTCTTC. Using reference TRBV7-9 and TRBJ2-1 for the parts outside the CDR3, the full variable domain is DTGVSQNPRHKITKRGQNVTFRCDPISEHNRLYWYRQTLGQGPEFLTYFQNEAQLEKSRLLSDRFSAERPKGSFSTLEIQRTEQGDSAMYLCASSFGASGEQFFGPGTRLTVL.

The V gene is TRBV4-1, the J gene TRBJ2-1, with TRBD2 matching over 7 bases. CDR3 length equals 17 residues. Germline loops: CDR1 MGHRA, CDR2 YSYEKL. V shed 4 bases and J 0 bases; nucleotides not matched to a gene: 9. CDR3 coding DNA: TGCGCCAGCAGCCCTAAGACCATAGCGGGCTCCTACAATGAGCAGTTCTTC. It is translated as CASSPKTIAGSYNEQFF.

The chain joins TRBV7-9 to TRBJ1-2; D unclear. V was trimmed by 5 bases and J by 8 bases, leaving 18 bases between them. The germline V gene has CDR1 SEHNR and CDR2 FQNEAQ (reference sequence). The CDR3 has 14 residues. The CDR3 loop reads CASSPSVRLLGYTF. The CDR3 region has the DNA TGTGCCAGCAGCCCGAGTGTCCGCCTATTGGGCTACACCTTC.

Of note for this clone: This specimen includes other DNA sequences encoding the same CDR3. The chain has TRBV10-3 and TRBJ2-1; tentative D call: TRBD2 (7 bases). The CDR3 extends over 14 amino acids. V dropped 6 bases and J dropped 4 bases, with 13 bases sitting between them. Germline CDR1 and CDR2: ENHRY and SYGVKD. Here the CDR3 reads CAISGGGSYNEQFF. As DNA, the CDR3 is TGTGCCATCAGCGGGGGCGGGAGTTACAATGAGCAGTTCTTC.

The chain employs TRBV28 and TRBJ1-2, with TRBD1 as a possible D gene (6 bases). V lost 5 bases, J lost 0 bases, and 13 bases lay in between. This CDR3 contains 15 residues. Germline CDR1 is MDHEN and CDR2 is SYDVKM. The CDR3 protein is CASSTGGGANYGYTF. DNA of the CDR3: TGTGCCAGCAGTACGGGAGGGGGTGCTAACTATGGCTACACCTTC.

The CDR3 nucleotides are TGTGCCAGCAGGTCAACAGGGGCGGGGTATGGCTACACCTTC. Encoded protein: CASRSTGAGYGYTF. The J gene is TRBJ1-2, the V gene TRBV28; TRBD1 agrees at 7 bases. The CDR3 extends over 14 amino acids. V shed 6 bases, J shed 5 bases, and the junction held 9 bases outside the gene matches. The germline gives CDR1 MDHEN, CDR2 SYDVKM.

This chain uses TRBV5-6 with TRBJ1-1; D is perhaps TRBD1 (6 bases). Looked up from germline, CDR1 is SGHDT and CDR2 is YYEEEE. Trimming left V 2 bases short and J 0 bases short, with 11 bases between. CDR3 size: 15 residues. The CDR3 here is CASSFQGSMNTEAFF. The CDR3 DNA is TGTGCCAGCAGCTTTCAGGGGTCCATGAACACTGAAGCTTTCTTT.

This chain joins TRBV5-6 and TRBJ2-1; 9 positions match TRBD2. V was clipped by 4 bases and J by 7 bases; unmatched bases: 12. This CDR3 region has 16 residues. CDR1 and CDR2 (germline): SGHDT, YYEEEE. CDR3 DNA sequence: TGTGCCAGCAGCGGAACGGATGGACTAGCGAGTAATGAGCAGTTCTTC. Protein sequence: CASSGTDGLASNEQFF.

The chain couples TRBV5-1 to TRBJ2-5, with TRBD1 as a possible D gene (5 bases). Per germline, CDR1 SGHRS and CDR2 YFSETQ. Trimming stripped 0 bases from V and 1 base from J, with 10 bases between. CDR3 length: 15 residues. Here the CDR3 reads CASSLAPGPQETQYF. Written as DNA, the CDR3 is TGCGCCAGCAGCTTGGCCCCAGGGCCCCAAGAGACCCAGTACTTC.

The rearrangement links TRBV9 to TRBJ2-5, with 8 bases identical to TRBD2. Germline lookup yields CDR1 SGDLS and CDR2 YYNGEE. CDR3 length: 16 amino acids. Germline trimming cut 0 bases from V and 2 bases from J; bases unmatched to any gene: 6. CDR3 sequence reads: CASSVAGGPPQETQYF. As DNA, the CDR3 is TGTGCCAGCAGCGTAGCGGGAGGGCCCCCACAAGAGACCCAGTACTTC.

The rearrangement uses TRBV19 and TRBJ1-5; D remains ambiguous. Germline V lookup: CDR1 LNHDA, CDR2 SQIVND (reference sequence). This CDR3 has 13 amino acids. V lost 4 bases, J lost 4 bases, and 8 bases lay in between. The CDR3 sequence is CASSTGGNQPQHF. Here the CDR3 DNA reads TGTGCCAGTAGTACAGGAGGGAATCAGCCCCAGCATTTT.

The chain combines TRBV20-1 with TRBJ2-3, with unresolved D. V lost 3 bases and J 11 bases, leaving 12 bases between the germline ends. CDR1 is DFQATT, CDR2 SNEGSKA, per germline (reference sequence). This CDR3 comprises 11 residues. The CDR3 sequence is CSARGPTKQYF. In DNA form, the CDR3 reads TGCAGTGCTAGGGGCCCTACCAAGCAGTATTTT.

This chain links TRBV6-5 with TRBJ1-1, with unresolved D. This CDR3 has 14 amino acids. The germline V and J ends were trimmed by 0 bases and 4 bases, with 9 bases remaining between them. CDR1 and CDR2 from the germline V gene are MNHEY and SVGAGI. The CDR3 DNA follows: TGTGCCAGCAGTTACTCCAGGTTGGGCACTGAAGCTTTCTTT. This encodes CASSYSRLGTEAFF.

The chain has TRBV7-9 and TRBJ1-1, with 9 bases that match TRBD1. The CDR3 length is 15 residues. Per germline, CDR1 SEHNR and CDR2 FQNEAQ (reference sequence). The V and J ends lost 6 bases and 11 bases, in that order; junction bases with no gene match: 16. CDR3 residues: CASRPPQGARFLAFF. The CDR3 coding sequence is TGTGCCAGCAGGCCGCCACAGGGGGCGAGATTTCTGGCTTTCTTT.

CDR3 in amino acids: CASSYRGPGNTIYF. The CDR3 DNA reads as TGTGCCAGCAGTTACAGGGGGCCCGGAAACACCATATATTTT. The rearrangement uses TRBV6-5 and TRBJ1-3; 7 bases line up with TRBD1. CDR1 and CDR2 from the germline V gene are MNHEY and SVGAGI. After removal of 2 bases from V and 4 bases from J, the junction contained 2 bases not matched to a gene. The CDR3 has 14 residues.

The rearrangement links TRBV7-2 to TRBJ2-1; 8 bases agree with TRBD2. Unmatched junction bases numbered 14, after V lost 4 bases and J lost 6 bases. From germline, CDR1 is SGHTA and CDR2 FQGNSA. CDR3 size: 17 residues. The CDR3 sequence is CASSSPSGTRSGNEQFF. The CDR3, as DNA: TGTGCCAGCAGCTCTCCCTCCGGGACTAGAAGTGGCAATGAGCAGTTCTTC.

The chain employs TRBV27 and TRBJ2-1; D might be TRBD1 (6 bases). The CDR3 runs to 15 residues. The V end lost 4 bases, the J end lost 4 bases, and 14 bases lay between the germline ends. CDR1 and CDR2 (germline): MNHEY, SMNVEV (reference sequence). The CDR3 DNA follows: TGTGCCAGCAGTTCCGGCAGGGGAAGGTACAATGAGCAGTTCTTC. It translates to CASSSGRGRYNEQFF.

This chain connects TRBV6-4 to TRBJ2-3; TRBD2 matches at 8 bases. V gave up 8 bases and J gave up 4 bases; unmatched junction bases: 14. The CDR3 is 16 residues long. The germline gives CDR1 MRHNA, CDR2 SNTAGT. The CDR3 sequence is CASAQEGGGPSDTQYF. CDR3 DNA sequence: TGTGCCAGCGCCCAGGAGGGCGGGGGGCCATCAGATACGCAGTATTTT.

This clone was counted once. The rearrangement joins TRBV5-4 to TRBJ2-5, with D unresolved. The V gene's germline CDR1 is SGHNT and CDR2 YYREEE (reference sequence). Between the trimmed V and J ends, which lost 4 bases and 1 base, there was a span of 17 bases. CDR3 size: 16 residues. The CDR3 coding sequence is TGTGCCAGCAGCCCTTACGACATCAGAACCCAAGAGACCCAGTACTTC. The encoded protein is CASSPYDIRTQETQYF.

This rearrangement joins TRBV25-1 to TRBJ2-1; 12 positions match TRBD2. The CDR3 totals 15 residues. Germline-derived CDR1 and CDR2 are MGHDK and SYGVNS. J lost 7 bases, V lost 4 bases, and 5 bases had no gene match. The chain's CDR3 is CASSVLAGGENEQFF. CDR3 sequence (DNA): TGTGCCAGCAGTGTACTAGCGGGAGGCGAGAATGAGCAGTTCTTC.

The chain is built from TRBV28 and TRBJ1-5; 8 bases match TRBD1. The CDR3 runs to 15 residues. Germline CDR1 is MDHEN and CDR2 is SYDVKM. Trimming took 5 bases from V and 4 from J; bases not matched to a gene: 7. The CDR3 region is CASSQTGGWNQPQHF. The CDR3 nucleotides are TGTGCCAGCAGTCAAACAGGGGGGTGGAATCAGCCCCAGCATTTT.

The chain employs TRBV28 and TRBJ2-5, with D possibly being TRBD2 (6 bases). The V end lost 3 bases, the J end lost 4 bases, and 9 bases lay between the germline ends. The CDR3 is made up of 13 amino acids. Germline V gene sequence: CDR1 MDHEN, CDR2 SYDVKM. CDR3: CASSFGTPETQYF. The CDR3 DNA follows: TGTGCCAGCAGTTTCGGGACTCCAGAGACCCAGTACTTC.

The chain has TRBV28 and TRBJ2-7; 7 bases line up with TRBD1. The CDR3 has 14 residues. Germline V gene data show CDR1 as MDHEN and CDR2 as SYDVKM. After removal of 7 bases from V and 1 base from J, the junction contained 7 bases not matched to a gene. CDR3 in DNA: TGTGCCAGCATAGAAGGGGGCGTATCCTACGAGCAGTACTTC. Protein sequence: CASIEGGVSYEQYF. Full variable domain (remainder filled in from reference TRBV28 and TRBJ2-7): DVKVTQSSRYLVKRTGEKVFLECVQDMDHENMFWYRQDPGLGLRLIYFSYDVKMKEKGDIPEGYSVSREKKERFSLILESASTNQTSMYLCASIEGGVSYEQYFGPGTRLTVT.

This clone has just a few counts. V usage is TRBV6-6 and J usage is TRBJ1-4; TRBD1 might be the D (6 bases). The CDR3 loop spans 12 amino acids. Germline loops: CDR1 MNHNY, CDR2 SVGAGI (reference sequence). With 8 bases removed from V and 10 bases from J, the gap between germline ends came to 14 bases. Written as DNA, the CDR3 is TGTGCCAGCTCGCGACAGGTCTCAAAACTGTTTTTT. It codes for CASSRQVSKLFF.

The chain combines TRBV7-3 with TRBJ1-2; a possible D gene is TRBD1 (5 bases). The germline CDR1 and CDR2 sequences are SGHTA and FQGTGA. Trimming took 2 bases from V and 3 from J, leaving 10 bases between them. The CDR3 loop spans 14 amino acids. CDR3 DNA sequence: TGTGCCAGCAGCTTACAAGGGGCGGACTATGGCTACACCTTC. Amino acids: CASSLQGADYGYTF.

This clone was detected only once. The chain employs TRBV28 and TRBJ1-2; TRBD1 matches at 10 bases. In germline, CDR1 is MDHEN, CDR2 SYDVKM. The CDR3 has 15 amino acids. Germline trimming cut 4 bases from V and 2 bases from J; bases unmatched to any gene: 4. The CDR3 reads CASSSWDRGNYGYTF. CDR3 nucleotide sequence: TGTGCCAGCAGTTCTTGGGACAGGGGAAACTATGGCTACACCTTC.